Below are 31 T cell receptor beta chains sequenced from a single sample in a study of blood T cell repertoires in COVID-19. Here immunoSEQ multiplex PCR was the method, and the copy in TCRdb shows in-frame clones only, minus some. The table lists about 120,000 clones, 60% to 85% of them singletons. Sample: peripheral blood. These receptor sequences come from an older man with acute or convalescent COVID-19.

The chain links TRBV5-5 to TRBJ2-7; possibly TRBD1 for D (5 bases). The germline V gene has CDR1 SGHKS and CDR2 YYEKEE (reference sequence). V lost 1 base to trimming and J lost 3 bases, with 17 bases between them. The CDR3 extends over 16 amino acids. The CDR3 nucleotides read TGTGCCAGCAGCTTGTGGGATTCTGGGGCTGGCTACGAGCAGTACTTC. Translated: CASSLWDSGAGYEQYF.

Details on this clone: One end of the junction varies from germline; a read error may be responsible. The rearrangement joins TRBV19 to TRBJ1-5, with 7 bases that match TRBD1. CDR3 length equals 12 residues. CDR1 is LNHDA and CDR2 is SQIVND in the germline V gene (reference sequence). Here the CDR3 DNA reads TGTGCCAGTAGTATACTACAGGGGCCCCCGCATTTT. Protein sequence: CASSILQGPPHF.

The chain employs TRBV5-4 and TRBJ2-5, with no clear D. Between the trimmed V and J ends, which lost 0 bases and 5 bases, there was a span of 8 bases. The germline V gene encodes CDR1 SGHNT and CDR2 YYREEE (reference sequence). This CDR3 region has 13 residues. The CDR3 sequence: CASSLELTETQYF. For the CDR3, the DNA is TGTGCCAGCAGCTTGGAACTTACCGAGACCCAGTACTTC.

There are a few counts of this clone. This chain connects TRBV7-9 to TRBJ1-2; 7 nucleotides align to TRBD1. V lost 3 bases, J lost 6 bases, and 1 base stayed unmatched. The germline V gene encodes CDR1 SEHNR and CDR2 FQNEAQ (reference sequence). The CDR3 covers 12 residues. The CDR3 region is CASSLTGNGYTF. Written as DNA, the CDR3 is TGTGCCAGCAGCTTGACAGGGAATGGCTACACCTTC.

CDR3 protein: CATSDGRVGQSPLHF. The CDR3 DNA reads as TGTGCCACCAGTGATGGCAGGGTTGGCCAATCACCCCTCCACTTT. The chain links TRBV24-1 to TRBJ1-6; TRBD1 might be the D (5 bases). V lost 3 bases to trimming and J lost 10 bases, with 15 bases between them. Germline-derived CDR1 and CDR2 are KGHDR and SFDVKD. CDR3 length: 15 amino acids.

The chain uses TRBV30 and TRBJ2-2, with D hard to call. V lost 3 bases to trimming and J lost 5 bases, with 7 bases between them. CDR1 and CDR2 from the germline V gene are GTSNPN and SVGIG (reference sequence). This CDR3 spans 12 amino acids. CDR3 amino acids: CAWSRETGELFF. CDR3 DNA sequence: TGTGCCTGGAGCCGCGAGACCGGGGAGCTGTTTTTT.

The rearrangement joins TRBV7-8 to TRBJ2-1; 9 bases match TRBD1. The CDR3 runs 18 residues. Germline CDR1 is SGHVS and CDR2 is FQNEAQ. Trimming cost V 6 bases and J 7 bases; bases outside gene matches: 19. The CDR3 DNA sequence: TGTGCCAGCAGGAAGCTCCCCAGAGGGACAGGGTACCCAAATGAGCAGTTCTTC. Residues: CASRKLPRGTGYPNEQFF. The complete variable domain, with remaining parts taken from reference TRBV7-8 and TRBJ2-1, reads GAGVSQSPRYKVAKRGQDVALRCDPISGHVSLFWYQQALGQGPEFLTYFQNEAQLDKSGLPSDRFFAERPEGSVSTLKIQRTQQEDSAVYLCASRKLPRGTGYPNEQFFGPGTRLTVL.

This chain uses TRBV5-1 with TRBJ1-2; weak D call: TRBD1 (6 bases). The CDR3 loop spans 16 amino acids. Trimming stripped 0 bases from V and 1 base from J, with 13 bases between. Germline CDR1 is SGHRS and CDR2 is YFSETQ. The CDR3 here is CASSLAGTKNNYGYTF. CDR3 nucleotides: TGCGCCAGCAGCTTGGCCGGGACAAAGAATAACTATGGCTACACCTTC.

This chain connects TRBV5-6 to TRBJ2-7; D is unclear. V lost 3 bases and J 0 bases, leaving 4 bases between the germline ends. Looked up from germline, CDR1 is SGHDT and CDR2 is YYEEEE. The CDR3 totals 12 residues. CDR3 region: CASSSYSYEQYF. CDR3 nucleotide sequence: TGTGCCAGCAGCTCCTACTCCTACGAGCAGTACTTC.

This chain joins TRBV29-1 and TRBJ1-1; 11 positions match TRBD1. CDR1 SQVTM and CDR2 ANQGSEA come from the germline V gene. Trimming removed 4 bases from V and 1 base from J; junction bases left unmatched: 5. This CDR3 has 15 residues. Written as DNA, the CDR3 is TGCAGCGTTGTACCCGGGACAGGGGGGAACACTGAAGCTTTCTTT. Its protein product is CSVVPGTGGNTEAFF.

This chain uses TRBV4-3 with TRBJ1-1; unclear D gene. The germline V gene has CDR1 LGHNA and CDR2 YSLEER. Trimming took 0 bases from V and 0 from J, leaving 8 bases between them. This CDR3 contains 15 residues. This CDR3 reads CASSQDRQMNTEAFF. The CDR3 nucleotides are TGCGCCAGCAGCCAAGATCGCCAGATGAACACTGAAGCTTTCTTT.

The chain links TRBV7-2 to TRBJ1-6; D gene uncertain. CDR1 and CDR2 from the germline V gene are SGHTA and FQGNSA. This CDR3 spans 15 amino acids. Trimming took off 1 base at V and 9 bases at J, with 13 bases between the two ends. The CDR3 sequence is CASSLVGSWGSPLHF. CDR3 nucleotide sequence: TGTGCCAGCAGCTTAGTAGGGAGTTGGGGTTCACCCCTCCACTTT.

V is TRBV7-9 and J is TRBJ2-7; no firm D call. Trimming cost V 3 bases and J 3 bases, with 3 bases left between them. The CDR3 is made up of 11 amino acids. The germline gives CDR1 SEHNR, CDR2 FQNEAQ (reference sequence). CDR3 in DNA: TGTGCCAGCAGCTTTAACTACGAGCAGTACTTC. It yields the protein CASSFNYEQYF.

The V call is TRBV6-1, the J call TRBJ1-2; D remains ambiguous. Trimming stripped 3 bases from V and 5 bases from J, with 7 bases between. CDR3 length: 12 amino acids. Germline loops: CDR1 MNHNS, CDR2 SASEGT. CDR3 loop: CASSDTEYGYTF. The CDR3 DNA is TGTGCCAGCAGTGACACGGAGTATGGCTACACCTTC.

The chain has TRBV12-3 or TRBV12-4 and TRBJ1-1; D remains ambiguous. The CDR3 extends over 13 amino acids. Between the trimmed V and J ends, which lost 0 bases and 4 bases, there was a span of 6 bases. The CDR3 region has the DNA TGTGCCAGCAGTTTAGCCTTAGTCACTGAAGCTTTCTTT. Protein sequence: CASSLALVTEAFF.

The chain couples TRBV6-1 to TRBJ1-1, with D possibly matching TRBD1 (6 bases). The V and J ends lost 0 bases and 0 bases respectively, with 11 bases between them. The CDR3 spans 16 residues. Germline CDR1 is MNHNS and CDR2 is SASEGT. The CDR3 region is CASSEAWGGLNTEAFF. The CDR3 bases are TGTGCCAGCAGTGAAGCTTGGGGGGGGCTGAACACTGAAGCTTTCTTT.

The chain carries TRBV19 and TRBJ2-5; D perhaps matches TRBD1 (6 bases). This CDR3 spans 14 amino acids. The germline V gene has CDR1 LNHDA and CDR2 SQIVND (reference sequence). The V end lost 4 bases, the J end lost 1 base, and 10 bases lay between the germline ends. This CDR3 reads CASSSLDSQETQYF. The CDR3 DNA sequence: TGTGCCAGTAGTAGCCTGGACAGCCAAGAGACCCAGTACTTC.

The V and J genes are TRBV7-2 and TRBJ1-4; a weak D match, TRBD1 (5 bases). V shed 3 bases and J shed 8 bases, with 10 bases lying between them. The CDR3 has 13 residues. The germline CDR1 and CDR2 sequences are SGHTA and FQGNSA. CDR3 region: CASSFRGSEKLFF. In DNA, the CDR3 is TGTGCCAGCAGCTTCCGGGGGTCGGAAAAACTGTTTTTT.

This rearrangement joins TRBV6-6 to TRBJ1-1, with 8 bases aligning to TRBD1. The germline V gene encodes CDR1 MNHNY and CDR2 SVGAGI (reference sequence). The CDR3 extends over 15 amino acids. Trimming at V came to 8 bases and at J to 3 bases, leaving 11 bases not matched to a gene. CDR3 in amino acids: CASCPRQGADTEAFF. The CDR3 region has the DNA TGTGCCAGCTGCCCAAGGCAGGGGGCCGACACTGAAGCTTTCTTT.

The chain combines TRBV9 with TRBJ2-1; weak D call: TRBD2 (7 bases). V was clipped by 4 bases and J by 3 bases, with 20 bases between them. The CDR3 length is 17 residues. Germline CDR1 and CDR2: SGDLS and YYNGEE. In DNA form, the CDR3 reads TGTGCCAGCAGCCCCCGCCTGGGGGGGGCCAACTACAATGAGCAGTTCTTC. This translates into CASSPRLGGANYNEQFF.

The chain joins TRBV6-2 or TRBV6-3 to TRBJ2-1, with 8 positions matching TRBD1. V trimming: 5 bases; J trimming: 4 bases; junction bases outside the gene matches: 13. Germline CDR1 MNHEY, CDR2 SVGEGT. The length of the CDR3 is 17 residues. CDR3 loop: CASSNPGQVNSYNEQFF. CDR3 in DNA: TGTGCCAGCAGTAACCCGGGACAGGTAAACAGTTACAATGAGCAGTTCTTC.

The V call is TRBV18, the J call TRBJ1-2; no clear D. This CDR3 spans 11 amino acids. V was trimmed by 6 bases and J by 5 bases, leaving 7 bases between them. Germline lookup yields CDR1 KGHSH and CDR2 LQKENI. CDR3 nucleotide sequence: TGTGCCAGCTCCGCGCAATATGGCTACACCTTC. Its translation is CASSAQYGYTF.

The chain uses TRBV19 and TRBJ1-2, with a weak D call TRBD1 (5 bases). The CDR3 contains 14 residues. Germline values: CDR1 LNHDA, CDR2 SQIVND (reference sequence). V shed 5 bases and J shed 4 bases, with 14 bases lying between them. The chain's CDR3 is CASSVQELGYGYTF. CDR3 DNA sequence: TGTGCCAGTAGTGTACAGGAGTTGGGCTATGGCTACACCTTC.

This clone was found once. The chain carries TRBV7-2 and TRBJ2-6; possible D gene TRBD1, 5 bases. V lost 5 bases and J 3 bases, leaving 14 bases between the germline ends. Germline assignment: CDR1 SGHTA and CDR2 FQGNSA. CDR3 length: 16 residues. The CDR3 sequence is CASSPQGRVGANVLTF. CDR3 in DNA: TGTGCCAGCAGCCCCCAGGGCAGGGTTGGGGCCAACGTCCTGACTTTC.

This clone has only one observation. The genes are TRBV6-4 and TRBJ1-6; 8 bases match TRBD1. This CDR3 has 15 amino acids. CDR1 is MRHNA, CDR2 SNTAGT, per germline. The trim removed 6 bases at V and 5 bases at J, leaving 6 bases unmatched. The CDR3 coding sequence is TGTGCCAGCAGCGCAGGACAGGGAGATAATTCACCCCTCCACTTT. Protein sequence: CASSAGQGDNSPLHF.

The rearrangement links TRBV5-6 to TRBJ1-4; D is perhaps TRBD1 (6 bases). This CDR3 contains 16 residues. In germline, CDR1 is SGHDT, CDR2 YYEEEE. V lost 2 bases and J 5 bases, leaving 16 bases between the germline ends. The CDR3 sequence: CASSFYQGRQNEKLFF. Here the CDR3 DNA reads TGTGCCAGCAGCTTTTACCAGGGGAGACAGAATGAAAAACTGTTTTTT. Variable domain in full (rest from reference TRBV5-6 and TRBJ1-4): DAGVTQSPTHLIKTRGQQVTLRCSPKSGHDTVSWYQQALGQGPQFIFQYYEEEERQRGNFPDRFSGHQFPNYSSELNVNALLLGDSALYLCASSFYQGRQNEKLFFGSGTQLSVL.

V is TRBV14 and J is TRBJ2-7; weak D call: TRBD1 (5 bases). The CDR3 is 14 residues long. V was clipped by 4 bases and J by 3 bases, with 13 bases between them. Looked up from germline, CDR1 is SGHDN and CDR2 is FVKESK. CDR3 sequence: CASSPRTQSYEQYF. The CDR3 nucleotides read TGTGCCAGCAGCCCTCGGACACAAAGCTACGAGCAGTACTTC.

This sequence joins TRBV19 and TRBJ2-7; TRBD1 matches at 10 bases. This CDR3 has 14 amino acids. J was trimmed by 4 bases and V by 5 bases; bases with no gene match: 5. CDR1 is LNHDA, CDR2 SQIVND, per germline (reference sequence). The CDR3 nucleotides are TGTGCCAGTAGTGCCCGGGACAGGGGATACGAGCAGTACTTC. This codes for CASSARDRGYEQYF.

The chain joins TRBV5-1 to TRBJ1-1, with no clear D. Germline-derived CDR1 and CDR2 are SGHRS and YFSETQ. The CDR3 runs to 14 residues. The ends were cut back, 3 bases at V and 8 bases at J, with 17 bases in the middle. CDR3 nucleotides: TGCGCCAGCAGCTGGGTGCGAGGAGCCCAAGAAGCTTTCTTT. The encoded protein is CASSWVRGAQEAFF.

The chain combines TRBV9 with TRBJ1-6; D is possibly TRBD1 (5 bases). Germline V gene sequence: CDR1 SGDLS, CDR2 YYNGEE. Trimming took off 2 bases at V and 8 bases at J, with 14 bases between the two ends. The CDR3 extends over 15 amino acids. The DNA of the CDR3 is TGTGCCAGCAGCGTCCGGGGGGGGATTGATTCACCCCTCCACTTT. Translation gives CASSVRGGIDSPLHF.

The chain has TRBV7-3 and TRBJ1-6; possibly TRBD1 for D (6 bases). The germline CDR1 and CDR2 sequences are SGHTA and FQGTGA. Trimming left V 5 bases short and J 4 bases short, with 12 bases between. The CDR3 runs 15 residues. The CDR3 is CASSQQDRYNSPLHF. CDR3 nucleotides: TGTGCCAGCAGCCAACAGGACAGATATAATTCACCCCTCCACTTT.